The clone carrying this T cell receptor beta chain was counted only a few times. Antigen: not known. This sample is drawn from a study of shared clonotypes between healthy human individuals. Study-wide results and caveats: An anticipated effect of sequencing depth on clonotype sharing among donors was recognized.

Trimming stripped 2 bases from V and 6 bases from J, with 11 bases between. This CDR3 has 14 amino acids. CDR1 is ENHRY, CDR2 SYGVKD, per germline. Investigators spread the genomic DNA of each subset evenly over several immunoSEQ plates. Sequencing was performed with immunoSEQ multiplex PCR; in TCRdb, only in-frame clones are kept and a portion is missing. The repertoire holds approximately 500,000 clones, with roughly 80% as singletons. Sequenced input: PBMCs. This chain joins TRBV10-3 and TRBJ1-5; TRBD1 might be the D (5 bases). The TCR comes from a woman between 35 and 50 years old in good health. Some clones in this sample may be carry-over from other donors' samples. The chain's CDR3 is CAISETAGIQPQHF. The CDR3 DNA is TGTGCCATCAGTGAGACGGCAGGGATTCAGCCCCAGCATTTT.